The 9 T cell receptor beta chains below come from one sample, sequenced in a study of T cell responses to AZD1222 COVID-19 vaccine. The protocol was immunoSEQ multiplex PCR, while the TCRdb copy is restricted to in-frame clones and leaves out a portion. The sample has more than 70,000 clones, about 88% seen once; the top ten hold just under 5%. The starting material was peripheral blood, obtained 28 days after the second AZD1222 dose. The receptors shown here come from an adult who received the AZD1222 COVID-19 vaccine.

The rearrangement links TRBV14 to TRBJ1-1; the D is unclear. Germline loops: CDR1 SGHDN, CDR2 FVKESK. The CDR3 has 13 residues. The ends were cut back, 2 bases at V and 0 bases at J, with 4 bases in the middle. CDR3 residues: CASSQHLNTEAFF. The CDR3 DNA follows: TGTGCCAGCAGCCAACACCTGAACACTGAAGCTTTCTTT.

This clone showed up just once. The chain couples TRBV6-5 to TRBJ2-4, with 9 bases aligning to TRBD1. The CDR3 sequence is 15 residues long. Germline assignment: CDR1 MNHEY and CDR2 SVGAGI. The trim removed 7 bases at V and 6 bases at J, leaving 10 bases unmatched. CDR3 DNA sequence: TGTGCCAGCAAAGGATTGACAGGGGGAGTAAACATTCAGTACTTC. It codes for CASKGLTGGVNIQYF.

The gene calls are TRBV19 and TRBJ1-1; D perhaps matches TRBD1 (5 bases). The CDR3 extends over 15 amino acids. The germline V gene has CDR1 LNHDA and CDR2 SQIVND (reference sequence). V was clipped by 4 bases and J by 2 bases, with 14 bases between them. The chain's CDR3 is CASSTGDGLNTEAFF. The CDR3, as DNA: TGTGCCAGTAGTACGGGGGACGGACTAAACACTGAAGCTTTCTTT.

The sample holds one count of this clone. The gene calls are TRBV15 and TRBJ1-2; 8 bases match TRBD1. The CDR3 has 17 residues. Losses at the gene ends were 1 base for V and 4 bases for J; bases not matched to a gene: 11. The germline gives CDR1 LNHNV, CDR2 YYDKDF (reference sequence). CDR3 coding DNA: TGTGCCACCAGCAGAGCCGGAGTAACAGGGGGGGGCTATGGCTACACCTTC. It translates to CATSRAGVTGGGYGYTF.

The chain employs TRBV23-1 and TRBJ1-5; D gene uncertain. TRBV23-1 is labeled an ORF, and its function is uncertain. V shed 7 bases and J shed 2 bases, with 12 bases lying between them. CDR3 length equals 14 residues. In DNA, the CDR3 is TGCGCCAGCACTAACGGGGTCTGCAATCAGCCCCAGCATTTT. Translation gives CASTNGVCNQPQHF.

As regards this clone: An end of the junction differs from the germline gene, which may be a read error. V and J are TRBV11-2 and TRBJ2-7; TRBD1 agrees at 9 bases. The V gene's germline CDR1 is SGHAT and CDR2 FQNNGV. The length of the CDR3 is 12 residues. In DNA, the CDR3 is TGTGCCAGCTCCCTATCGCGGGACAGGGTTAACTTC. Its protein product is CASSLSRDRVNF. The whole variable domain, remainder taken from reference TRBV11-2 and TRBJ2-7, is EAGVAQSPRYKIIEKRQSVAFWCNPISGHATLYWYQQILGQGPKLLIQFQNNGVVDDSQLPKDRFSAERLKGVDSTLKIQPAKLEDSAVYLCASSLSRDRVNFGPGTRLTVT.

The CDR3 nucleotides are TGTGCCAGCAGGGACCCCTACAATGAGCAGTTCTTC. Amino acid sequence: CASRDPYNEQFF. The chain couples TRBV2 to TRBJ2-1; no reliable D call. The germline V gene encodes CDR1 SNHLY and CDR2 FYNNEI. The length of the CDR3 is 12 residues. V was cut by 6 bases and J by 2 bases, with 5 bases left in between.

This clone was found once. The V and J genes are TRBV6-5 and TRBJ1-5, with unresolved D. Germline V gene sequence: CDR1 MNHEY, CDR2 SVGAGI. The CDR3 runs to 13 residues. V was shortened by 6 bases and J by 6 bases, with 12 bases between the two germline ends. In DNA, the CDR3 is TGTGCCAGCAGCCCGAGGCGTAGTCAGCCCCAGCATTTT. This encodes CASSPRRSQPQHF.

The V call is TRBV9, the J call TRBJ2-7; possible D gene TRBD2, 6 bases. V was shortened by 4 bases and J by 0 bases, with 11 bases between the two germline ends. Germline loops: CDR1 SGDLS, CDR2 YYNGEE. The length of the CDR3 is 14 residues. CDR3 DNA sequence: TGTGCCAGCAGCTCCGGGAGAACCTCCTACGAGCAGTACTTC. Protein product: CASSSGRTSYEQYF.